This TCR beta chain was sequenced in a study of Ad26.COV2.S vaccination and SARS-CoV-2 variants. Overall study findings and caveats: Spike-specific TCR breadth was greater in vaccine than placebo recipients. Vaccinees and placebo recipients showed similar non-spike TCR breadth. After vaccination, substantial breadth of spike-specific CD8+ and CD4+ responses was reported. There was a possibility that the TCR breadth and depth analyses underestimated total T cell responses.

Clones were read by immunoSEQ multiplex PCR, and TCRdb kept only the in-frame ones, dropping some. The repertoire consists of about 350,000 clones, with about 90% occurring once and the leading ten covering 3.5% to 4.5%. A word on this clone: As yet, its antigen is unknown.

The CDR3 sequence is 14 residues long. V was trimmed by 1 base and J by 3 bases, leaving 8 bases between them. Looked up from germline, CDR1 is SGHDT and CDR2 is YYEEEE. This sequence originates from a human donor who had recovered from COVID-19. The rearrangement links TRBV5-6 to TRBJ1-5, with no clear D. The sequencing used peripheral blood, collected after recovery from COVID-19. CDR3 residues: CASSLRAYNQPQHF. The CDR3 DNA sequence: TGTGCCAGCAGCTTGAGGGCATACAATCAGCCCCAGCATTTT.